This is a list of T cell receptor beta chains from one sample in a study of blood T cell repertoires in COVID-19. The data were produced by immunoSEQ multiplex PCR, yet TCRdb's version contains in-frame clones alone and is incomplete. This table has approximately 200,000 clones, less than 85% appearing once. The sequenced sample was peripheral blood. The receptors were sampled from a woman older than 75 with COVID-19, enrolled during active disease. Both conserved end residues are part of each CDR3. D genes are given only for firm matches. Some rows have no size entry. The others give once, few or many, or a class for an expanded clone.

abundance	d_gene	v_gene	j_gene	CDR3nt	CDR3aa
.	.	TRBV6-5	TRBJ2-3	TGTGCCAGCAGTTATCGGCCCGACTACAGGGAGGGCACGCAGTATTTT	CASSYRPDYREGTQYF
.	.	TRBV18	TRBJ2-1	TGTGCCAGCTCCCCAAACCCTAGCTTGTACGGTGAGCAGTTCTTC	CASSPNPSLYGEQFF
.	TRBD1	TRBV5-1	TRBJ2-7	TGCGCCAGCAGCTTGGCAGGGACAGGGAACGAGCAGTACTTC	CASSLAGTGNEQYF
.	.	TRBV5-1	TRBJ1-3	TGCGCCAGCAGCTTGGGGGGGCGCGGTGGAAACACCATATATTTT	CASSLGGRGGNTIYF
.	TRBD2	TRBV2	TRBJ2-1	TGTGCCGGCGGGACTAGCGGGCCCAATGAGCAGTTCTTC	CAGGTSGPNEQFF
once	TRBD1	TRBV6-6	TRBJ1-2	TGTGCCAGCAGGCCCGGGACAGGGGAGCTATGGCGTGGCTACACCTTC	CASRPGTGELWRGYTF
.	TRBD1	TRBV27	TRBJ1-1	TGTGCCAGCTTCTTCCGGGACAGGGATGCGAAGACTGAAGCTTTCTTT	CASFFRDRDAKTEAFF
.	.	TRBV4-1	TRBJ2-5	TGCGCCAGCAGCCAATTGAGCGGGCCAGAGACCCAGTACTTC	CASSQLSGPETQYF
.	.	TRBV5-6	TRBJ2-3	TGTGCCAGCAGCTCTGCAGATACGCAGTATTTT	CASSSADTQYF
once	.	TRBV6-1	TRBJ1-2	TGTGCCAGCAGTGAACCCCAATGGGGATGGGAGCGCGGCTACACCTTC	CASSEPQWGWERGYTF
once	TRBD1	TRBV6-7	TRBJ1-4	TGTGCCAGCAGTCCTCAAGGGACAGGGAATGAAAAACTGTTTTTT	CASSPQGTGNEKLFF
.	.	TRBV19	TRBJ2-1	TGTGCCAGTAGTATTAGCCTGGCGGGATGGAATGAGCAGTTCTTC	CASSISLAGWNEQFF
.	TRBD2	TRBV5-1	TRBJ2-1	TGCGCCAGCAGCTTGGGTACTAGCGGGAGCTACAATGAGCAGTTCTTC	CASSLGTSGSYNEQFF
few	.	TRBV7-8	TRBJ1-1	TGTGCCAGCAGCTTAGGCTTGGAGGGCGAAGCTTTCTTT	CASSLGLEGEAFF
.	.	TRBV2	TRBJ1-1	TGTGCCAGCAGTCAACAGGAAGAAGCTTTCTTT	CASSQQEEAFF
.	.	TRBV19	TRBJ1-2	TGTGCCAGTAGTATAGCCGGACAAAAGAACTATGGCTACACCTTC	CASSIAGQKNYGYTF
.	.	TRBV9	TRBJ2-7	TGTGCCAGCAGCGGTCATTCGACAGTACCCTACGAGCAGTACTTC	CASSGHSTVPYEQYF
once	.	TRBV20-1	TRBJ2-1	TGCAGTGCTAGTCTGGGGGGCGGGAGAGGGAACAATGAGCAGTTCTTC	CSASLGGGRGNNEQFF
.	.	TRBV6-2/TRBV6-3	TRBJ2-3	TGTGCCAGCAGTTGGCGCAGGACAGATACGCAGTATTTT	CASSWRRTDTQYF
few	TRBD1	TRBV3-1/TRBV3-2	TRBJ2-5	TGTGCCAGCAGCCAAGATGGGACAGGCTGGGAGACCCAGTACTTC	CASSQDGTGWETQYF
.	TRBD2	TRBV27	TRBJ2-1	TGTGCCAGCAGGGGAACTAGCGGGTTCAATGAGCAGTTCTTC	CASRGTSGFNEQFF
.	.	TRBV5-1	TRBJ1-5	TGCGCCAGCAGCCCTAGAGGCGATCAGCCCCAGCATTTT	CASSPRGDQPQHF
.	.	TRBV24-1	TRBJ1-1	TGTGCCACCAGAGCGACCTCGAACACTGAAGCTTTCTTT	CATRATSNTEAFF
.	.	TRBV9	TRBJ1-1	TGTGCCAGCAGCGTAGGGCAGGTGATAGGGGTTGACGGGTTAGCTTTCTTT	CASSVGQVIGVDGLAFF
.	.	TRBV18	TRBJ1-4	TGTGCCAGCTCACCCATACCTAGTTTGACAGGAACTAATGAAAAACTGTTTTTT	CASSPIPSLTGTNEKLFF
.	.	TRBV6-5	TRBJ1-2	TGTGCCATCAATCCAACAGGGTTGGGGGTAGAAGGCTACACCTTC	CAINPTGLGVEGYTF
.	.	TRBV18	TRBJ2-3	TGTGCCAGCTCACCGCGCAGCGGCACAGATACGCAGTATTTT	CASSPRSGTDTQYF
many	TRBD2	TRBV6-6	TRBJ2-3	TGTGCCAGCAGCCAGACTAGCGGGGGTAGATACACTACGCAGTATTTT	CASSQTSGGRYTTQYF
.	TRBD1	TRBV6-5	TRBJ2-3	TGTGCCAGCGGGGGGACAGGGGGCACAGATACGCAGTATTTT	CASGGTGGTDTQYF
once	.	TRBV19	TRBJ2-4	TGTGCCAGTAGGCCAGTAGCCAAAAACATTCAGTACTTC	CASRPVAKNIQYF
.	.	TRBV4-2	TRBJ1-2	TGTGCCAGTGGAGCCCCCCTTGGTGGCTACACCTTC	CASGAPLGGYTF
once	TRBD1	TRBV5-1	TRBJ2-7	TGCGCCAGCAGCTCTAGGACAGGGGCCTCCTACGAGCAGTACTTC	CASSSRTGASYEQYF
.	.	TRBV7-9	TRBJ1-1	TGTGCCAGCAGCTTAGATCGGTCGAACACTGAAGCTTTCTTT	CASSLDRSNTEAFF
.	TRBD2	TRBV5-8	TRBJ2-2	TGTGCCAGCAGAAGGACTAGCGGGAACACCGGGGAGCTGTTTTTT	CASRRTSGNTGELFF
few	.	TRBV20-1	TRBJ1-6	TGCAGTGCTAGTCTGGGACACGAAGCTTCACCCCTCCACTTT	CSASLGHEASPLHF
.	.	TRBV28	TRBJ1-5	TGTGCCAGCAGTTCGCTTTGGGGCGGCAATCAGCCCCAGCATTTT	CASSSLWGGNQPQHF
.	.	TRBV5-4	TRBJ1-2	TGTGCCAGCAGCGCGGGACTAATCGGCTACACCTTC	CASSAGLIGYTF
.	.	TRBV7-3	TRBJ1-2	TGTGCCAGCAGCCCGATGGCGATCCAGAGGAATAACTATGGCTACACCTTC	CASSPMAIQRNNYGYTF
.	TRBD2	TRBV18	TRBJ2-3	TGTGCCAGCTCACCAGCGGGAGCCATCGGTCCCGGAGATACGCAGTATTTT	CASSPAGAIGPGDTQYF
.	TRBD1	TRBV5-4	TRBJ2-7	TGTGCCAGCAGCTTACAGGGGAGCCTCAACGAGCAGTACTTC	CASSLQGSLNEQYF
once	.	TRBV6-1	TRBJ1-5	TGTGCCAGCAGTTTCAGCGGAAAAGGCAATCAGCCCCAGCATTTT	CASSFSGKGNQPQHF
few	.	TRBV6-6	TRBJ1-5	TGTGCCAGCAGTTACTCACTAGGAGGGGCCAATCAGCCCCAGCATTTT	CASSYSLGGANQPQHF
.	TRBD2	TRBV11-2	TRBJ2-7	TGTGCCAGCAGCTTAGATAGCCTAGCGGGAACGTACGAGCAGTACTTC	CASSLDSLAGTYEQYF